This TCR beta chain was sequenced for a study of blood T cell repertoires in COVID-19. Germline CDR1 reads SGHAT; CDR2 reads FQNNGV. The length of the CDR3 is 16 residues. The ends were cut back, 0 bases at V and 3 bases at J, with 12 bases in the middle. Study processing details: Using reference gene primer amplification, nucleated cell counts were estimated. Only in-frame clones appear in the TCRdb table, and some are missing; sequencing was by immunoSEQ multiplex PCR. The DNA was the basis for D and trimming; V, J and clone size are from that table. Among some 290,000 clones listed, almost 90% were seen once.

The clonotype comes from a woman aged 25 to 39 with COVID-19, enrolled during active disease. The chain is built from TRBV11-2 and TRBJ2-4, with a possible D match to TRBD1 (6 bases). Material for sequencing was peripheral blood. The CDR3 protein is CASSLEGVGGKNIQYF. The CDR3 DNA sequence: TGTGCCAGCAGCTTAGAAGGTGTAGGGGGCAAAAACATTCAGTACTTC.